This TCR beta chain was identified during a study of blood T cell repertoires in COVID-19. Study at large: The United States, Italy and Spain supplied acute and convalescent COVID-19 samples. T cells, B-cell-depleted T cells, or PBMCs supplied cDNA or gDNA.

In the original processing: From reference gene primer amplification, estimates of nucleated cell counts were derived. Libraries were prepared by immunoSEQ multiplex PCR; TCRdb keeps only in-frame clonotypes and omits some of them. The V and J calls and the clone size are those of that table, but D and trimming were determined from the DNA. The data contain about 9,300 clones, 91% of them seen just once; the ten biggest clones take up 4% to 5%. Looked up from germline, CDR1 is KGHSH and CDR2 is LQKENI. The CDR3 has 16 residues. Deletions cut 0 bases from V and 3 bases from J, with 12 bases between. The sequence was collected from a woman aged 45-65 years with active COVID-19. This chain links TRBV18 with TRBJ2-1; TRBD2 might be the D (7 bases). What was sequenced was peripheral blood. CDR3 DNA: TGTGCCAGCTCACCACCGAGGGGGGGGGACTACAATGAGCAGTTCTTC. Protein product: CASSPPRGGDYNEQFF. The entire variable domain, with the rest obtained from reference TRBV18 and TRBJ2-1, is as follows: NAGVMQNPRHLVRRRGQEARLRCSPMKGHSHVYWYRQLPEEGLKFMVYLQKENIIDESGMPKERFSAEFPKEGPSILRIQQVVRGDSAAYFCASSPPRGGDYNEQFFGPGTRLTVL.